This T cell receptor beta chain was captured in a study of OX40 agonist ivuxolimab in advanced cancers. CDR1 and CDR2 from the germline V gene are MNHEY and SVGAGI. This CDR3 has 15 amino acids. V gave up 6 bases and J gave up 2 bases; unmatched junction bases: 6. Assay used: immunoSEQ multiplex PCR; TCRdb lists only in-frame clones, some missing. The repertoire holds tens of thousands of clones, 86% seen once, with under 2.5% in the top ten. It was autoimmune disease history or systemic immunosuppression that excluded patients. Collection of blood occurred at baseline, at cycle 4 day 1, and at cycle 7 day 1.

This clonotype was sampled from an adult with an advanced solid tumor such as melanoma, head and neck, liver or kidney cancer. V gene TRBV6-5 combines with J gene TRBJ1-5, with 8 bases identical to TRBD1. Sequenced material: CD4+ or CD8+ T cells sorted from blood, taken in a trial of the OX40 agonist ivuxolimab. CDR3 in DNA: TGTGCCAGCAGGACGGACAGGGTGGGCAATCAGCCCCAGCATTTT. Translated, it gives CASRTDRVGNQPQHF.